This T cell receptor beta chain emerged from a study of vaccination and CD4 T cells after COVID-19. Turning to the study itself: With a range of 35 to 161, the median interval from diagnosis to drawing post-COVID samples was 101 days. There were three convalescent patients sampled at day 14 and again at days 161 to 241 post-vaccination. The study, taken as a whole, reports: Vaccine-specific clones in convalescent patients were spike mono-reactive in 304 of 307 cases.

A word on this clonotype: No antigen is known for it.

Germline CDR1 MNHEY, CDR2 SMNVEV (reference sequence). Trimming removed 6 bases from V and 2 bases from J, with 14 bases in between. CDR3 size: 14 residues. Described time point: late sampling 161 to 241 days after vaccination in three convalescent patients. Before Alpha, Beta and Delta appeared in the US, convalescents tested positive (March–late 2020). TCRdb processed the PCR reads anew with MiXCR; each CDR3 protein has one entry. The sample includes some 33,000 distinct CDR3 sequences, under 45% of them seen just once. This TCR was recovered from a human donor who had recovered from COVID-19. The source was CD4+ T cells from blood, collected about 7 months after SARS-CoV-2 vaccination. V and J are TRBV27 and TRBJ2-7; no clear D gene. CDR3: CASRKTQTTYEQYF. The DNA for the CDR3 is TGTGCCAGCAGAAAAACCCAGACAACCTACGAGCAGTACTTC.